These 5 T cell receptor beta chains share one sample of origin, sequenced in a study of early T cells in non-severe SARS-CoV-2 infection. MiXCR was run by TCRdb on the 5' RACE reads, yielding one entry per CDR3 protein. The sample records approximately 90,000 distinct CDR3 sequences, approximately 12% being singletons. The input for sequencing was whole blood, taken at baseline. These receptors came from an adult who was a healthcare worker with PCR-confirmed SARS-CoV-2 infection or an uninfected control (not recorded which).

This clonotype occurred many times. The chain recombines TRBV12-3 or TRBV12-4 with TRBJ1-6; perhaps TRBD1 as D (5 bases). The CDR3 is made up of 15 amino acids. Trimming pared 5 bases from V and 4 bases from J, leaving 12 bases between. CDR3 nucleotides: TGTGCCAGCAGTCCCCAGGGAGAGTATAATTCACCCCTCCACTTT. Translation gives CASSPQGEYNSPLHF.

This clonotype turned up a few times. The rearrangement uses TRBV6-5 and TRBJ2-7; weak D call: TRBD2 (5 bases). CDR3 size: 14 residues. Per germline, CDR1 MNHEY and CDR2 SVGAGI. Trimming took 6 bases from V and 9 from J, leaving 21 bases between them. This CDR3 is CASRGSGDGVAQYF. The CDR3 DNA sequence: TGTGCCAGCAGAGGATCCGGGGATGGCGTCGCGCAGTACTTC.

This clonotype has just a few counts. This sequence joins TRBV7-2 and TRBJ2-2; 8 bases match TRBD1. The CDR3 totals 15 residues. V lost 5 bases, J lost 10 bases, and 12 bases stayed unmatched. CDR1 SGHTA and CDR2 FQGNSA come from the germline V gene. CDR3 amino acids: CASSRRTGTVPELFF. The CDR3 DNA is TGTGCCAGCAGCCGTAGGACAGGGACGGTCCCGGAGCTGTTTTTT.

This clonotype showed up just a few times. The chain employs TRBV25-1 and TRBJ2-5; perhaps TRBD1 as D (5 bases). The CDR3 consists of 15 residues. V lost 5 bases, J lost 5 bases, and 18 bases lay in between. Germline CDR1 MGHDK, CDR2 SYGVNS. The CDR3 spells CASSSRAWGSETQYF. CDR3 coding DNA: TGTGCCAGCAGTTCCAGGGCATGGGGTAGTGAGACCCAGTACTTC.

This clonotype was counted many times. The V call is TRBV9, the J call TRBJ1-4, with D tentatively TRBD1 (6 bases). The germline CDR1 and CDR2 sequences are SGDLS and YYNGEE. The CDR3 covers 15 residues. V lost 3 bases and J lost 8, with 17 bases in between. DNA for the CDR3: TGTGCCAGCAGCGCCGTGACAGGAAGGGAAGAAAAACTGTTTTTT. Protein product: CASSAVTGREEKLFF.